This TCR beta chain originates from a study of T cells in women clearing cervical HPV infection. Overall study: Controls were women whose single incident HPV16 infection cleared within 12 months without precancer or cancer. HLA type could not be excluded as a confounder.

The assay was immunoSEQ multiplex PCR, and TCRdb's table has in-frame clones only and misses some. Recorded for this sample: approximately 35,000 clones. Worth noting for this clone: The antigen is undetermined. A read error may account for a junction end that differs from germline.

Points from the study as a whole: Combining TCR richness with V gene abundances gave approximately 0.84 AUC.

The receptor was isolated from a woman between 18 and 70 years old with a cervical HPV16 infection that either progressed to CIN3+ or cleared (not recorded which). What was sequenced was blood buffy coat.

CDR3 loop: CASSPSGGDYEQYF. The covered CDR3 bases are TGCGCCAGCAGCCCTAGCGGGGGAGATTACGAG. The V call is TRBV4-2, the J call TRBJ2-7; 10 bases map to TRBD2. Read coverage stops 3 residues before the CDR3 terminus; the germline J gene supplies the remainder. This CDR3 is built from 14 residues. Germline V gene lookup returns CDR1 LGHNA and CDR2 YNFKEQ.